The present entry profiles one T cell receptor beta chain with its context. This clonotype was seen a few times. No antigen is known for it. Qualities for individual bases were not recorded, and no much larger clone is one base off. The sample comes from a study of T-cell reconstitution after alpha-beta-depleted transplantation in children (dated by TCRdb to the mid-2010s). For the wider study: Using TCR repertoire profiling, the study quantitatively followed how T-cell immune reconstitution unfolded in children after TCRalphabeta/CD19-depleted allogeneic hematopoietic cell transplantation.

Libraries were constructed by PCR. The listed sequencing device is Illumina HiSeq 2500. TCR library preparation used molecular barcoding, with unique molecular identifiers applied to normalize quantification of the TCRbeta repertoire. Using fastp at Q25 and MiXCR, TCRdb reprocessed the public reads and kept productive beta chains. Rows are unified per CDR3 protein, each entry keeping the most common DNA and genes. The sample contains a few hundred thousand distinct CDR3 sequences, about 16% of them found a single time. The ten top clones hold 3% to 3.5% of the sample. The CDR3 runs 13 residues from the cysteine to the phenylalanine. Only the CDR3 DNA stays, 39 bases, in frame from base 1. Looking up the germline V gene yields CDR1 SNHLY and CDR2 FYNNEI. The germline ends are 7 bases apart after V is trimmed by 1 base and J by 4 bases.

Specimen: PBMCs from the stem cell graft donor, collected from the stem cell graft. The source of this sequence is a human donor who donated a stem cell graft to a child with acute lymphoblastic leukemia. The chain is made from TRBV2 and TRBJ1-2, with the D gene not clear enough to name. The CDR3 reads as follows: CASSEGHAYGYTF. DNA sequence: TGTGCCAGCAGTGAAGGACACGCCTATGGCTACACCTTC.